Listed below are T cell receptor beta chains from one sample, sequenced in a study of CD8+CD57+ T cells in acquired aplastic anemia. TCRdb recomputed calls from the reads with MiXCR, one row per CDR3 protein. This table has some 200,000 distinct CDR3 sequences, around 47% appearing once. Specimen: sorted CD4+, CD8+, or CD8+CD57+ T cells (not recorded which) from PBMCs. These receptors were collected from a human donor with aplastic anemia. CDR3s include the opening cysteine and the closing phenylalanine or tryptophan. D genes are given only for firm matches. Clone size is not always given. Where it is, it says once, few, many or a class for expanded clones.

V	D	J	size	CDR3	DNA
TRBV29-1	.	TRBJ2-3	few	CSVERMGGQTDTQYF	TGCAGCGTTGAGCGGATGGGGGGCCAAACAGATACGCAGTATTTT
TRBV12-5	.	TRBJ2-3	few	CASGLVIGQGIDTQYF	TGTGCTAGTGGTTTGGTAATTGGTCAGGGGATCGATACGCAGTATTTT
TRBV15	TRBD2	TRBJ2-5	few	CATSATSGVQETQYF	TGTGCCACCAGCGCGACTAGCGGGGTTCAAGAGACCCAGTACTTC
TRBV5-1	.	TRBJ2-7	many	CASSLSRGAYEQYF	TGCGCCAGCAGCTTGAGCAGGGGGGCCTACGAGCAGTACTTC
TRBV5-1	.	TRBJ1-1	.	CASSFRGEAFF	TGCGCCAGCAGCTTTAGGGGGGAGGCTTTCTTT
TRBV7-9	TRBD1	TRBJ1-1	.	CASSLTGGSLEAFF	TGTGCCAGCAGCTTAACAGGGGGCTCCCTTGAAGCTTTCTTT
TRBV12-3/TRBV12-4	TRBD1	TRBJ2-7	.	CASSSSGAGGLYEQYF	TGTGCCAGCAGCTCGTCGGGGGCAGGGGGCCTCTACGAGCAGTACTTC
TRBV15	.	TRBJ2-7	few	CATSRGSHTAYEQYF	TGTGCCACCAGCAGGGGATCTCATACAGCCTACGAGCAGTACTTC
TRBV10-3	TRBD1	TRBJ2-7	.	CAISRDRDSYEQYF	TGTGCCATCAGCCGGGACAGGGATTCCTACGAGCAGTACTTC
TRBV10-3	.	TRBJ2-7	.	CAISEVGAYEQYF	TGTGCCATCAGTGAGGTTGGCGCCTACGAGCAGTACTTC
TRBV24-1	TRBD1	TRBJ1-2	.	CATSAAQGRSYGYTF	TGTGCCACCAGTGCCGCACAGGGGCGTTCCTATGGCTACACCTTC
TRBV14	.	TRBJ2-2	once	CASSQETTFGEELFF	TGTGCCAGCAGCCAAGAAACTACATTTGGAGAGGAGCTGTTTTTT
TRBV20-1	.	TRBJ1-1	.	CSAKEQINTEAFF	TGCAGTGCCAAGGAACAGATCAACACTGAAGCTTTCTTT
TRBV5-1	.	TRBJ1-2	many	CASSLLGQPYYGYTF	TGCGCCAGCAGCTTGCTCGGACAGCCCTACTATGGCTACACCTTC
TRBV5-3	TRBD1	TRBJ1-2	few	CASSTHRGGYTF	TGTGCCAGCAGCACTCACAGGGGTGGCTACACCTTC
TRBV20-1	.	TRBJ2-7	.	CSARDRSKGSYEQYF	TGCAGTGCTAGAGATCGGAGTAAAGGCTCCTACGAGCAGTACTTC
TRBV9	TRBD2	TRBJ2-3	many	CASSKRGAGGGGDTQYF	TGTGCCAGCAGTAAAAGGGGAGCGGGAGGAGGTGGAGATACGCAGTATTTT
TRBV12-3/TRBV12-4	.	TRBJ2-5	many	CASSFGGGETQYF	TGTGCCAGCAGTTTTGGAGGAGGGGAGACCCAGTACTTC
TRBV24-1	.	TRBJ2-7	.	CATSGDIGEQYF	TGTGCCACCAGTGGTGATATTGGGGAGCAGTACTTC
TRBV11-1	TRBD1	TRBJ1-6	few	CASSLAAGQPNSPLHF	TGTGCCAGCAGCTTAGCCGCGGGACAGCCCAATTCACCCCTCCACTTT
TRBV29-1	.	TRBJ2-6	many	CSVGAGAGANVLTF	TGCAGCGTTGGGGCTGGGGCTGGGGCCAACGTCCTGACTTTC
TRBV7-3	.	TRBJ1-2	many	CASSLTGQKNNYGYTF	TGTGCCAGCAGCTTAACAGGACAGAAAAATAACTATGGCTACACCTTC
TRBV11-3	.	TRBJ2-7	many	CASSLAFYEQYF	TGTGCCAGCAGCTTAGCTTTCTACGAGCAGTACTTC
TRBV11-1	.	TRBJ2-1	.	CASSLPERMNNEQFF	TGTGCCAGCAGTCTCCCAGAGAGGATGAACAATGAGCAGTTCTTC
TRBV12-3/TRBV12-4	.	TRBJ2-5	once	CASSLVGLETQYF	TGTGCCAGCAGTTTAGTTGGACTAGAGACCCAGTACTTC
TRBV11-2	.	TRBJ2-1	.	CASSLDGLISSYNEQFF	TGTGCCAGCAGCTTAGATGGTCTCATAAGCTCCTACAATGAGCAGTTCTTC
TRBV2	.	TRBJ1-6	.	CASAVQAVRDSPLHF	TGTGCCAGCGCGGTCCAGGCAGTACGAGATTCACCCCTCCACTTT
TRBV6-1	.	TRBJ1-6	many	CASRLTGLSSYNSPLHF	TGTGCCAGCAGGCTGACAGGACTCAGCTCCTATAATTCACCCCTCCACTTT
TRBV10-2	TRBD2	TRBJ2-1	many	CASSDELAGSSYNEQFF	TGCGCCAGCAGTGATGAGTTAGCGGGGAGCTCCTACAATGAGCAGTTCTTC